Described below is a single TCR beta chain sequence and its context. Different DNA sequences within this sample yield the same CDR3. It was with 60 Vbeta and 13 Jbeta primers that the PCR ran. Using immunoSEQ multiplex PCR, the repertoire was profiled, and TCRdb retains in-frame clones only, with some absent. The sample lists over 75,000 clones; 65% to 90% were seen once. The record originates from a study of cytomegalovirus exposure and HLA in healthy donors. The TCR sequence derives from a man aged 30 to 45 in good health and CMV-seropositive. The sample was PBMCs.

In nucleotides, the CDR3 is TGTGCCTGGAGAGGGGCCTCCTACGAGCAGTACTTC. Residues: CAWRGASYEQYF. V is TRBV30 and J is TRBJ2-7, with a possible D match to TRBD1 (5 bases). Looked up from germline, CDR1 is GTSNPN and CDR2 is SVGIG (reference sequence). The CDR3 covers 12 residues. The V end was cut by 3 bases, the J end by 0 bases, with 6 bases between.